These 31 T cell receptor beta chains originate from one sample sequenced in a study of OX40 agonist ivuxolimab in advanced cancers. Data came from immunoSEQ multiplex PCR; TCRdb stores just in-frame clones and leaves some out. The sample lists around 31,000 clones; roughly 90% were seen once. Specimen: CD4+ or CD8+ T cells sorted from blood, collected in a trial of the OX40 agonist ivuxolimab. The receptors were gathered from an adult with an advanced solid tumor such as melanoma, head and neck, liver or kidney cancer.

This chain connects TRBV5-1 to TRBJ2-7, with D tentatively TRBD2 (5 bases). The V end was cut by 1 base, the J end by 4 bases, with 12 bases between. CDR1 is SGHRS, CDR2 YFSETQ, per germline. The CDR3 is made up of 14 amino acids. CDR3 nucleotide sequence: TGCGCCAGCAGCTTGTTAGGAGGAGCTTACGAGCAGTACTTC. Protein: CASSLLGGAYEQYF. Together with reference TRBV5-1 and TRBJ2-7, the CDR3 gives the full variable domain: KAGVTQTPRYLIKTRGQQVTLSCSPISGHRSVSWYQQTPGQGLQFLFEYFSETQRNKGNFPGRFSGRQFSNSRSEMNVSTLELGDSALYLCASSLLGGAYEQYFGPGTRLTVT.

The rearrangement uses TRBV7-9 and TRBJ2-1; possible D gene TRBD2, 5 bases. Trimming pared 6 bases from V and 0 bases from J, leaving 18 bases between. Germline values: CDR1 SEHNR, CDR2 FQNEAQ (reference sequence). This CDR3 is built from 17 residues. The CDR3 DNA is TGTGCCAGCAGTGGATTTGCGGGCCTCAGCTCCTACAATGAGCAGTTCTTC. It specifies CASSGFAGLSSYNEQFF.

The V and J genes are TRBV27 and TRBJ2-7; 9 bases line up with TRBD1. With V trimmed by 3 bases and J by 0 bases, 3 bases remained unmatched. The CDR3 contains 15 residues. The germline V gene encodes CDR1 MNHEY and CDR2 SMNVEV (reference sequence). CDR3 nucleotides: TGTGCCAGCAGTTTCGGGACAGGGAGCTCCTACGAGCAGTACTTC. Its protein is CASSFGTGSSYEQYF.

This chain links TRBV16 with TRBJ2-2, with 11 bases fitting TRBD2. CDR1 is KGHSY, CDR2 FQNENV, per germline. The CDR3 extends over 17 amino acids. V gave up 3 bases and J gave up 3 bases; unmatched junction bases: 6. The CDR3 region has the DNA TGTGCCAGCAGCCAGGATACTAGCGGGGGACACACCGGGGAGCTGTTTTTT. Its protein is CASSQDTSGGHTGELFF. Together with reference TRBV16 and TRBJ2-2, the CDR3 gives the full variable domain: GEEVAQTPKHLVRGEGQKAKLYCAPIKGHSYVFWYQQVLKNEFKFLISFQNENVFDETGMPKERFSAKCLPNSPCSLEIQATKLEDSAVYFCASSQDTSGGHTGELFFGEGSRLTVL.

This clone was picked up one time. The CDR3: CASGLGLTYEQYF. CDR3 sequence (DNA): TGTGCCAGCGGCCTTGGACTTACCTACGAGCAGTACTTC. The chain carries TRBV11-2 and TRBJ2-7, with D perhaps matching TRBD2 (5 bases). The CDR3 totals 13 residues. V was pared by 8 bases and J by 2 bases, with 13 bases between. The V gene's germline CDR1 is SGHAT and CDR2 FQNNGV. The whole variable domain, remainder taken from reference TRBV11-2 and TRBJ2-7, is EAGVAQSPRYKIIEKRQSVAFWCNPISGHATLYWYQQILGQGPKLLIQFQNNGVVDDSQLPKDRFSAERLKGVDSTLKIQPAKLEDSAVYLCASGLGLTYEQYFGPGTRLTVT.

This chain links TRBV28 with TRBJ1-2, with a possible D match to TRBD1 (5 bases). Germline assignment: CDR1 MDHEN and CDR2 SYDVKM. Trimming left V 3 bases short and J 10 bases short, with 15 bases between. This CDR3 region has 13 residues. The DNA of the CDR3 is TGTGCCAGCAGTTTTGGGGAAATCGGGGCCTACACCTTC. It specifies CASSFGEIGAYTF.

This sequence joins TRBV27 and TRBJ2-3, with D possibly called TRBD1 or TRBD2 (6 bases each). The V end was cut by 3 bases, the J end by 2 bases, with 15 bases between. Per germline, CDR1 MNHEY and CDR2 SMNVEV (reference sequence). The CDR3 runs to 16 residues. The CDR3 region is CASSLVAGQITDTQYF. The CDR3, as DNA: TGTGCCAGCAGTTTGGTGGCGGGACAAATCACAGATACGCAGTATTTT.

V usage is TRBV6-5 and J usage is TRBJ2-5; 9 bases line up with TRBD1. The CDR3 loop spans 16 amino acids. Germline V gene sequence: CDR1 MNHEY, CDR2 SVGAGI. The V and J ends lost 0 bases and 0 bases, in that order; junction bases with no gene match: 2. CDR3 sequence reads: CASSYSGQGYQETQYF. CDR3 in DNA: TGTGCCAGCAGTTACTCGGGACAGGGTTACCAAGAGACCCAGTACTTC.

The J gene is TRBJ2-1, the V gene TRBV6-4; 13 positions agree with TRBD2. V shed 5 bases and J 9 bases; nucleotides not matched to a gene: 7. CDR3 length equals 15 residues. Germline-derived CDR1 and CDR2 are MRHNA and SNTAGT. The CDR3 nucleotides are TGTGCCAGCAGTCCAACTAGCGGGGGGGCCATTGAGCAGTTCTTC. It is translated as CASSPTSGGAIEQFF.

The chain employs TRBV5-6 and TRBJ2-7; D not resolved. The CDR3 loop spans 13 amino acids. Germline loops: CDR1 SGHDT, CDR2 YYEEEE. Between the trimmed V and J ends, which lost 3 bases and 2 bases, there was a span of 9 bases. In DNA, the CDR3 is TGTGCCAGCAGCTCTTACTCGGCCTACGAGCAGTACTTC. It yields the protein CASSSYSAYEQYF.

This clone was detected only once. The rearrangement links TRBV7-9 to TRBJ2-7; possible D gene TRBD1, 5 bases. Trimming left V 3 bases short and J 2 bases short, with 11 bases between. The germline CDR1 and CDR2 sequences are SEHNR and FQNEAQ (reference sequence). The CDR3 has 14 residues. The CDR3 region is CASSFPGHPYEQYF. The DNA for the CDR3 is TGTGCCAGCAGCTTTCCAGGACACCCCTACGAGCAGTACTTC. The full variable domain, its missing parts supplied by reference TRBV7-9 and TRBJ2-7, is DTGVSQNPRHKITKRGQNVTFRCDPISEHNRLYWYRQTLGQGPEFLTYFQNEAQLEKSRLLSDRFSAERPKGSFSTLEIQRTEQGDSAMYLCASSFPGHPYEQYFGPGTRLTVT.

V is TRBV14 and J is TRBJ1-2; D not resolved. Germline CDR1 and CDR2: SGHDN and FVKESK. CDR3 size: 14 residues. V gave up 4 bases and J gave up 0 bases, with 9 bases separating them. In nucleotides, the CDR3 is TGTGCCAGCAGCCTCCCTCCCTCTAACTATGGCTACACCTTC. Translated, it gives CASSLPPSNYGYTF.

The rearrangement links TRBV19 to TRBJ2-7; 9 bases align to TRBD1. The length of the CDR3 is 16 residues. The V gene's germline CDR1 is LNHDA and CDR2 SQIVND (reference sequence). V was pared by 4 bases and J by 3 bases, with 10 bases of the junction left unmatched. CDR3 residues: CASSTAPGQGVYEQYF. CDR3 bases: TGTGCCAGTAGTACCGCCCCGGGACAGGGAGTCTACGAGCAGTACTTC.

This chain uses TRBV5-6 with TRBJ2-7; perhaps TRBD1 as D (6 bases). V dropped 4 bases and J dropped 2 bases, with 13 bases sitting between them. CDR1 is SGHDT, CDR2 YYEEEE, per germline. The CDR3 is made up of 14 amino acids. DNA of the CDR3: TGTGCCAGCAGCGACCAGGGGATTGCCTACGAGCAGTACTTC. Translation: CASSDQGIAYEQYF.

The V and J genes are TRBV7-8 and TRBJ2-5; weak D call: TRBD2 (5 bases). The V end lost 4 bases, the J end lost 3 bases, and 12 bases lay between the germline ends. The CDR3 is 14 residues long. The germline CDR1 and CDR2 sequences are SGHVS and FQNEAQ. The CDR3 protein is CASSWPAEKETQYF. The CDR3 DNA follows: TGTGCCAGCAGCTGGCCAGCGGAGAAAGAGACCCAGTACTTC.

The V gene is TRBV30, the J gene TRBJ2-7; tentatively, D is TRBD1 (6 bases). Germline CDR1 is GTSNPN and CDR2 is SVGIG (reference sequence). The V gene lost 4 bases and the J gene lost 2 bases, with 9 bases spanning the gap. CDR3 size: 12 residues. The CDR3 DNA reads TGTGCCTGGACAGGGGAAGCCTACGAGCAGTACTTC. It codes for CAWTGEAYEQYF.

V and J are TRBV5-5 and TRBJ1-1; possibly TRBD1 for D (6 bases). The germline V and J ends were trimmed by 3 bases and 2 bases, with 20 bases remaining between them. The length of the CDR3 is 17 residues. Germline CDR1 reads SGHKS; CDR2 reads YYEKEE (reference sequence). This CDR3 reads CASSSYTLGQINTEAFF. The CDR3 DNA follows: TGTGCCAGCAGCTCATATACCCTCGGACAGATCAACACTGAAGCTTTCTTT.

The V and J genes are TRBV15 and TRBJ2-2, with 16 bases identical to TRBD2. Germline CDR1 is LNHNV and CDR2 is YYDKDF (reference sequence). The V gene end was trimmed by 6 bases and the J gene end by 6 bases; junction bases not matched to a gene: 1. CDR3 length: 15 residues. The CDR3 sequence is CATRGTSGGAGELFF. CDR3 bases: TGTGCCACCAGAGGGACTAGCGGGGGGGCCGGGGAGCTGTTTTTT.

CDR3 coding DNA: TGTGCCACCAGCAGAGAAGGGGGCGGTGGGGCCAACGTCCTGACTTTC. Translated, it gives CATSREGGGGANVLTF. The chain joins TRBV15 to TRBJ2-6; 7 bases align to TRBD1. The germline V gene has CDR1 LNHNV and CDR2 YYDKDF (reference sequence). The CDR3 covers 16 residues. The J segment lost 3 bases and the V segment lost 0 bases, leaving 2 bases of the junction unmatched.

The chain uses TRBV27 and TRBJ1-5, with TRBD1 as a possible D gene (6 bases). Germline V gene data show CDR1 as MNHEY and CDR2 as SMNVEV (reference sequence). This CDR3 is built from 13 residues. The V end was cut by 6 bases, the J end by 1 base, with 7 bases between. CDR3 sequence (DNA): TGTGCCAGCAGCGGGACAAGCAATCAGCCCCAGCATTTT. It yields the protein CASSGTSNQPQHF.

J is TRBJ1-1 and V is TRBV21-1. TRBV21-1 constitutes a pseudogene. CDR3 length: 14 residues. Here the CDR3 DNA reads TGTGCCAGCATAAGGTCCACGGGTGACACTGAAGCTTTCTTT. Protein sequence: CASIRSTGDTEAFF.

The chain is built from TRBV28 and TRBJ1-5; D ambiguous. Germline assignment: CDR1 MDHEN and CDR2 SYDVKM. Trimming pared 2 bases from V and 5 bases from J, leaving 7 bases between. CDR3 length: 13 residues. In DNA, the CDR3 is TGTGCCAGCAGTTTAGACCTTTATCAGCCCCAGCATTTT. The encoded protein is CASSLDLYQPQHF. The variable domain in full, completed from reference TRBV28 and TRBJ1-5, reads DVKVTQSSRYLVKRTGEKVFLECVQDMDHENMFWYRQDPGLGLRLIYFSYDVKMKEKGDIPEGYSVSREKKERFSLILESASTNQTSMYLCASSLDLYQPQHFGDGTRLSIL.

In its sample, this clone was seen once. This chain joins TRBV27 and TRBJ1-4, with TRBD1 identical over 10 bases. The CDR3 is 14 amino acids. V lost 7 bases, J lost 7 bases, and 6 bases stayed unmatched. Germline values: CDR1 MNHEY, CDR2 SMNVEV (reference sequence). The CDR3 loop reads CASTAGTGAEKLFF. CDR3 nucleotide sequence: TGTGCCAGCACCGCCGGGACAGGGGCTGAAAAACTGTTTTTT.

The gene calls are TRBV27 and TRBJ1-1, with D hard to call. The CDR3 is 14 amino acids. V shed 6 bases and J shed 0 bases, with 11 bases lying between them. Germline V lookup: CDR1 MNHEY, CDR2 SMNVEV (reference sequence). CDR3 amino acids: CASRGWAMNTEAFF. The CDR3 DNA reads TGTGCCAGCAGGGGGTGGGCTATGAACACTGAAGCTTTCTTT.

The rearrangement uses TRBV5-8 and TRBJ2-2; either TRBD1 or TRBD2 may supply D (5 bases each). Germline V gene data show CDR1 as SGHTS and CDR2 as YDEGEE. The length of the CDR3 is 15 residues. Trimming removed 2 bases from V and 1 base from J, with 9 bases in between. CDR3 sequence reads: CASSLRGMNTGELFF. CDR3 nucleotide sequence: TGTGCCAGCAGCTTACGGGGCATGAACACCGGGGAGCTGTTTTTT.

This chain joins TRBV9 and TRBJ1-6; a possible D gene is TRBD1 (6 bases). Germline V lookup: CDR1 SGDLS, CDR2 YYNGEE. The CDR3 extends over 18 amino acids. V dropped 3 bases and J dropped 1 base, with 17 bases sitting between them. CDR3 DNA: TGTGCCAGCAGCGAGAGGGACGGGGGCGTATCCTATAATTCACCCCTCCACTTT. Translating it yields CASSERDGGVSYNSPLHF.

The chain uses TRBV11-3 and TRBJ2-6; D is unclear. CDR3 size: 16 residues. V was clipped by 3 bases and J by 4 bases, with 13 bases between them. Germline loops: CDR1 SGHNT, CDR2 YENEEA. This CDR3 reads CASSFTSMSGANVLTF. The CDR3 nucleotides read TGTGCCAGCAGCTTCACCTCGATGTCAGGGGCCAACGTCCTGACTTTC.

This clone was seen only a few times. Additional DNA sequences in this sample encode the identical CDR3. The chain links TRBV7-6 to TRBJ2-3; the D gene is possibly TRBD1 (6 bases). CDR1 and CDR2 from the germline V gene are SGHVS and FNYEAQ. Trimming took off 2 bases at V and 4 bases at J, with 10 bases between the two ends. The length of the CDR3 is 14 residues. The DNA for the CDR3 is TGTGCCAGCAGCTTAAAAGGGGGACCAGATACGCAGTATTTT. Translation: CASSLKGGPDTQYF.

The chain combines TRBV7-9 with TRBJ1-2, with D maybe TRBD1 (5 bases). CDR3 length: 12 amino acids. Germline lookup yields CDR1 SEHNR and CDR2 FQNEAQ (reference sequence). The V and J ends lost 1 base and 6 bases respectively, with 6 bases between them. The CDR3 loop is CASSLGGDGYTF. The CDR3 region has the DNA TGTGCCAGCAGCTTAGGAGGGGATGGCTACACCTTC.

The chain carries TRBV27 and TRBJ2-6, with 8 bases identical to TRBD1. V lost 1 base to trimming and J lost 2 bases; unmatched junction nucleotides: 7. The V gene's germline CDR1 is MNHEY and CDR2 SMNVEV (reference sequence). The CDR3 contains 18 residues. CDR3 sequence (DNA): TGTGCCAGCAGTTTATGGGGACAGGCCCCGACTGGGGCCAACGTCCTGACTTTC. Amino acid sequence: CASSLWGQAPTGANVLTF.

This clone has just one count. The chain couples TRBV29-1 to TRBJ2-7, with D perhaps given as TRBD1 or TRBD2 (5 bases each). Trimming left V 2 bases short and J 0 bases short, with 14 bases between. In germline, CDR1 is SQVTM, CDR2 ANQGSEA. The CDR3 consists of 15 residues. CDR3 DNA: TGCAGCGTTGAATCCGGGACCGCGAGCTCCTACGAGCAGTACTTC. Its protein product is CSVESGTASSYEQYF.